This T cell receptor beta chain was obtained from a study of T cell responses to AZD1222 COVID-19 vaccine. This CDR3 contains 15 residues. Germline loops: CDR1 MNHEY, CDR2 SVGEGT. Trimming cost V 5 bases and J 1 base; bases outside gene matches: 4. The repertoire was sequenced with immunoSEQ multiplex PCR; TCRdb's copy has only in-frame clones and lacks some. The sample carries 90,000 to 150,000 clones, roughly 88% recorded once. The V and J genes are TRBV6-2 or TRBV6-3 and TRBJ1-5; 8 bases line up with TRBD1. The sample in question was peripheral blood, obtained on day 0 of AZD1222 vaccination. The TCR comes from an adult in good health. CDR3 nucleotide sequence: TGTGCCAGCAGTCGACAGGGGCGAAGCAATCAGCCCCAGCATTTT. This codes for CASSRQGRSNQPQHF.